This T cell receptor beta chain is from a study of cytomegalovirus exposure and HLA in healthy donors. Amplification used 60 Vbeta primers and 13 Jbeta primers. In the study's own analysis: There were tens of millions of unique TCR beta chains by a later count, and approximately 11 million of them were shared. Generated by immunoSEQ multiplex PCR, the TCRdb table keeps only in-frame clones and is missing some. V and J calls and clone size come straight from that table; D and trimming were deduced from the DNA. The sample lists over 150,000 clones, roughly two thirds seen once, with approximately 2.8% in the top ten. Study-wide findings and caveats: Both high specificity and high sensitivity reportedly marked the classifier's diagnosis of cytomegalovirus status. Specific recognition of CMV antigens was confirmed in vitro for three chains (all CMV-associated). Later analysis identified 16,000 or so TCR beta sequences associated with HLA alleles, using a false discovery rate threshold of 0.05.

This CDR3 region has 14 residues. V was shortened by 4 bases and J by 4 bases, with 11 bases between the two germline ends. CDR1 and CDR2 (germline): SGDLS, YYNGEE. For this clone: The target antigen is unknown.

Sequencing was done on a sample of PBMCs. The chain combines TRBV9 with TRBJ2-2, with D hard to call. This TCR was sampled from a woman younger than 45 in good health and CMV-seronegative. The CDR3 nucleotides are TGTGCCAGCAGCTTCGCTAGAGCCACCGGGGAGCTGTTTTTT. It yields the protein CASSFARATGELFF.